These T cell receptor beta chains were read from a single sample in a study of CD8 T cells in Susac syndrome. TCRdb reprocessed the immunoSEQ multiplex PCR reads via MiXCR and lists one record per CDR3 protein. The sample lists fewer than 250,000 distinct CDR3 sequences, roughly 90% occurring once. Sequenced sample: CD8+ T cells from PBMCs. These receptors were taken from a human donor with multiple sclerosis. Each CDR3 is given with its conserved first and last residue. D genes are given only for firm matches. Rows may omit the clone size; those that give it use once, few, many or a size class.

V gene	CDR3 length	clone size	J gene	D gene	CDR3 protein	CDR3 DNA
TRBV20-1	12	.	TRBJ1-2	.	CSAIIGGIDYTF	TGCAGTGCTATTATTGGGGGGATAGACTACACCTTC
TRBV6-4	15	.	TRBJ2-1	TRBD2	CASSPSGGVYNEQFF	TGTGCCAGCAGTCCTAGCGGGGGGGTATACAATGAGCAGTTCTTC
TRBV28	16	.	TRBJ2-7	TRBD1	CASSITGTGRNYEQYF	TGTGCCAGCAGTATCACCGGGACAGGGAGAAACTACGAGCAGTACTTC
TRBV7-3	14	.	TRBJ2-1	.	CASSLGGSHNEQFF	TGTGCCAGCAGCTTAGGTGGGTCCCACAATGAGCAGTTCTTC
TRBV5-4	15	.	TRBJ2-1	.	CASSSAEIPYNEQFF	TGTGCCAGCAGCTCCGCCGAAATCCCCTACAATGAGCAGTTCTTC
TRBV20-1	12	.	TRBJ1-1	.	CSAVRGGTEAFF	TGCAGTGCTGTTAGGGGAGGCACTGAAGCTTTCTTT
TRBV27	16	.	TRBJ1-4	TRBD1	CASSPRTGPRNEKLFF	TGTGCCAGCAGTCCACGGACAGGCCCTCGCAATGAAAAACTGTTTTTT
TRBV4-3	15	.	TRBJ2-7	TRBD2	CASSQEVLAGVEQYF	TGCGCCAGCAGCCAAGAGGTACTAGCGGGTGTGGAGCAGTACTTC
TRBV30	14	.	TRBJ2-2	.	CACSSRRDTGELFF	TGTGCCTGCTCCTCGAGGAGGGACACCGGGGAGCTGTTTTTT
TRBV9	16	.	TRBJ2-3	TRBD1	CASSGRDRGPLDTQYF	TGTGCCAGCAGCGGACGGGACAGGGGGCCATTAGATACGCAGTATTTT
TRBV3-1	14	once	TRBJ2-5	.	CASSQDTLQETQYF	TGTGCCAGCAGCCAAGATACGCTCCAAGAGACCCAGTACTTC
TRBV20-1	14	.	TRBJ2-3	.	CSARDRLSTDTQYF	TGCAGTGCTAGAGATAGGCTATCCACAGATACGCAGTATTTT
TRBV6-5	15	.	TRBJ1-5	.	CASSYSPGPNQPQHF	TGTGCCAGCAGTTACTCGCCAGGGCCTAATCAGCCCCAGCATTTT
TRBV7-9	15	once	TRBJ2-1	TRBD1	CASSLGWTGNNEQFF	TGTGCCAGCAGCTTAGGTTGGACAGGCAACAATGAGCAGTTCTTC
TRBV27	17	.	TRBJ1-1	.	CASSFTAPQAVNTEAFF	TGTGCCAGCAGTTTTACAGCCCCCCAGGCGGTGAACACTGAAGCTTTCTTT
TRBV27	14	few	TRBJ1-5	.	CASSLLGGNQPQHF	TGTGCCAGCAGCCTCCTGGGAGGCAATCAGCCCCAGCATTTT
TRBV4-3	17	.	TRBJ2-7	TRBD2	CASSQGGLAGVGYEQYF	TGCGCCAGCAGCCAAGGGGGACTAGCGGGAGTCGGGTACGAGCAGTACTTC
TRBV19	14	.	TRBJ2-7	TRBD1	CASSLDRVGYEQYF	TGTGCCAGTAGCCTGGACAGGGTTGGCTACGAGCAGTACTTC
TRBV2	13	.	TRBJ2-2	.	CASSSTVTGELFF	TGTGCCAGCAGCTCGACTGTCACCGGGGAGCTGTTTTTT
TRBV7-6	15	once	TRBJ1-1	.	CASSLGVPGSTEAFF	TGTGCCAGCAGCTTAGGGGTCCCAGGCTCCACTGAAGCTTTCTTT
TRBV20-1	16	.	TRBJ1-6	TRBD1	CSASSTGGPYNSPLHF	TGCAGTGCTAGTTCGACAGGGGGGCCCTATAATTCACCCCTCCACTTT
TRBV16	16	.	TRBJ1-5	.	CASSQSTGGSNQPQHF	TGTGCCAGCAGCCAATCAACCGGGGGTAGCAATCAGCCCCAGCATTTT
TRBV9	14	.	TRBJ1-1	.	CASSAADRGTEAFF	TGTGCCAGCAGCGCCGCGGACCGAGGCACTGAAGCTTTCTTT
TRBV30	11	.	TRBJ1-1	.	CAWGVGAEAFF	TGTGCCTGGGGGGTTGGCGCTGAAGCTTTCTTT
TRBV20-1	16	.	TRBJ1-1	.	CSARDLGQQWNTEAFF	TGCAGTGCTAGAGATCTTGGGCAGCAATGGAACACTGAAGCTTTCTTT
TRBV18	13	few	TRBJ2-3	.	CASSRAGTDTQYF	TGTGCCAGCTCACGGGCAGGCACAGATACGCAGTATTTT
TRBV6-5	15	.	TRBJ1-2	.	CASSRSEGDTYGYTF	TGTGCCAGCAGTCGCTCCGAGGGGGACACCTATGGCTACACCTTC
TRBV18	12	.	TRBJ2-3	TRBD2	CASSPGGWEQYF	TGTGCCAGCTCACCGGGAGGGTGGGAGCAGTATTTT
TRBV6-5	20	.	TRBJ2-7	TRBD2	CASSYSIATSGAYLSYEQYF	TGTGCCAGCAGTTACTCGATAGCGACTAGCGGGGCCTACCTTTCCTACGAGCAGTACTTC
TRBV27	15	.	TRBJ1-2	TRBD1	CASSPDRHLNYGYTF	TGTGCCAGCAGCCCGGACAGGCATCTAAACTATGGCTACACCTTC
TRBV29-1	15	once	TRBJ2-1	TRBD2	CSVSGASGSGGEQFF	TGCAGCGTCTCAGGGGCTAGCGGGAGCGGAGGTGAGCAGTTCTTC
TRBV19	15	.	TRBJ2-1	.	CASSDRQDSYNEQFF	TGTGCCAGCTCCGACAGACAAGACTCCTACAATGAGCAGTTCTTC
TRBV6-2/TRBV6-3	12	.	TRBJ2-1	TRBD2	CAGGLAVNEQFF	TGTGCCGGGGGACTAGCGGTGAATGAGCAGTTCTTC
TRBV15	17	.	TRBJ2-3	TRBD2	CATSRGVAGGLTDTQYF	TGTGCCACCAGCAGAGGGGTAGCGGGAGGGCTCACAGATACGCAGTATTTT
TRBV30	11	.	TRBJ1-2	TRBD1	CAWEQGGGYTF	TGTGCCTGGGAACAGGGGGGAGGCTACACCTTC
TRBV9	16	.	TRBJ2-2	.	CASSVVDGTNTGELFF	TGTGCCAGCAGCGTAGTGGATGGGACGAACACCGGGGAGCTGTTTTTT
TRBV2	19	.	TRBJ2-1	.	CASSEGQGGSGYVGDKQFF	TGTGCCAGCAGTGAGGGGCAGGGGGGGAGCGGATACGTCGGCGATAAACAGTTCTTC
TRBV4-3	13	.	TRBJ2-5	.	CASSQARGETQYF	TGCGCCAGCAGCCAAGCCCGGGGGGAGACCCAGTACTTC
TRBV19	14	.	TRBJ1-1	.	CASSQLEGDTEAFF	TGTGCCAGTAGTCAACTGGAGGGGGACACTGAAGCTTTCTTT
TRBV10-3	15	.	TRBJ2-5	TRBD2	CAIRRTSGLQETQYF	TGTGCCATCCGTCGGACTAGCGGGCTCCAAGAGACCCAGTACTTC
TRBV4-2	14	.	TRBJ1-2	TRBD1	CASSQGTGFYGYTF	TGTGCCAGCAGCCAAGGGACAGGGTTCTATGGCTACACCTTC
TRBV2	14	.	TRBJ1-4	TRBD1	CASRQTGSNEKLFF	TGTGCCAGCAGGCAGACAGGGAGTAATGAAAAACTGTTTTTT
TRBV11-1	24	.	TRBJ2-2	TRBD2	CASSPQMGPHRGGYDPPNTGELFF	TGTGCCAGCAGCCCACAAATGGGGCCTCATCGGGGGGGTTACGACCCCCCAAACACCGGGGAGCTGTTTTTT
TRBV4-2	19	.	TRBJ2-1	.	CASSQDLGLKLPPHNEQFF	TGTGCCAGCAGCCAAGATCTGGGCTTGAAACTACCACCCCACAATGAGCAGTTCTTC
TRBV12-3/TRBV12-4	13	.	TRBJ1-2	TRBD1	CASGSDRGGGYTF	TGTGCCAGCGGATCGGACAGGGGAGGGGGCTACACCTTC
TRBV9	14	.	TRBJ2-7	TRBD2	CASSTSSGPYEQYF	TGTGCCAGCAGCACGTCTAGCGGTCCCTACGAGCAGTACTTC
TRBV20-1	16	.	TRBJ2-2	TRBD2	CSARALETSGPGELFF	TGCAGTGCTAGGGCTCTTGAGACTAGCGGCCCCGGGGAGCTGTTTTTT
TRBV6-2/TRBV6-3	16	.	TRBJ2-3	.	CASNPGPTANTDTQYF	TGTGCCAGCAACCCGGGACCCACGGCGAACACAGATACGCAGTATTTT
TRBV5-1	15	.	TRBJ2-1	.	CASRKGLLGSNEQFF	TGCGCCAGCAGAAAGGGACTTCTGGGGAGTAATGAGCAGTTCTTC
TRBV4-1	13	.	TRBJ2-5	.	CASSQDPVGDQYF	TGCGCCAGCAGCCAAGATCCGGTAGGGGACCAGTACTTC
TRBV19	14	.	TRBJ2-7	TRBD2	CASSPTSGPYEQYF	TGTGCCAGTAGTCCAACTAGCGGACCCTACGAGCAGTACTTC
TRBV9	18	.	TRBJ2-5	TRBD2	CASSPGLAGGPSGETQYF	TGTGCCAGCAGCCCCGGACTAGCGGGGGGGCCGAGTGGAGAGACCCAGTACTTC
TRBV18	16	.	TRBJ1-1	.	CASSPPRGEIFTEAFF	TGTGCCAGCTCACCACCCAGGGGCGAAATCTTTACTGAAGCTTTCTTT
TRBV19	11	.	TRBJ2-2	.	CATMSPGELFF	TGTGCCACCATGTCCCCCGGGGAGCTGTTTTTT
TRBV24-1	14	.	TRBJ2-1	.	CATSDPQHGNEQFF	TGTGCCACCAGTGATCCACAACATGGCAATGAGCAGTTCTTC
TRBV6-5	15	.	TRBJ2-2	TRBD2	CASSLSGGFTGELFF	TGTGCCAGCAGTTTAAGCGGGGGTTTCACCGGGGAGCTGTTTTTT
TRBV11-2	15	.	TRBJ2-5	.	CASSLVGSNQETQYF	TGTGCCAGCAGCTTGGTTGGATCTAACCAAGAGACCCAGTACTTC
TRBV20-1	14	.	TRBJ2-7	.	CSARWDLRPYEQYF	TGCAGTGCAAGGTGGGACCTCCGACCCTACGAGCAGTACTTC
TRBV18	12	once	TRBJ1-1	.	CASSWTNTEAFF	TGTGCCAGCTCTTGGACTAACACTGAAGCTTTCTTT
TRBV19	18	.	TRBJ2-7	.	CASSMATSRSLLTYEQYF	TGTGCCAGTAGTATGGCGACTAGTCGGTCCTTACTCACCTACGAGCAGTACTTC